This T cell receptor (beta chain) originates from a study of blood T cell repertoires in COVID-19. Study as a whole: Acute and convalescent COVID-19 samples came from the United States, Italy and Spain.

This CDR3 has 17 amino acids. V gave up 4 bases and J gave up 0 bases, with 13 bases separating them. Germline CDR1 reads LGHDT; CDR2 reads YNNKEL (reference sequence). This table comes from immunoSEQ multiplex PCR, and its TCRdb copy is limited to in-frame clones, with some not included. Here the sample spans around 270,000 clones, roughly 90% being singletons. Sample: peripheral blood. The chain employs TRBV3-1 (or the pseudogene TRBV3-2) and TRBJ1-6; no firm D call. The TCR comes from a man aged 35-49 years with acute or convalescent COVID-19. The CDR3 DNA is TGTGCCAGCAGCCTAACCCGCGCAAGCTCCTATAATTCACCCCTCCACTTT. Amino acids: CASSLTRASSYNSPLHF.